The rows below give T cell receptor beta chains drawn from one sample of a study of regulatory T cells in long-lasting Graves disease. TCRdb processed the multiplex PCR reads anew with MiXCR; each CDR3 protein has one entry. The table has about 290,000 distinct CDR3 sequences, 22% seen once; the top ten hold roughly 50%. The sequenced sample was peripheral blood mononuclear cells (PBMCs), obtained when the disease was refractory, from a patient treated with antithyroid drugs. The receptors derive from a female donor with Graves disease. Each CDR3 is given with its conserved first and last residue. A D gene is named only where the DNA matches it firmly. Expanded clones are given a class, and other clones once, few, many or no size at all.

v_gene: TRBV4-3
abundance: .
d_gene: .
j_gene: TRBJ2-7
CDR3aa: CASSQDYGAHNEQYF
CDR3nt: TGCGCCAGCAGCCAAGACTACGGGGCGCACAACGAGCAGTACTTC

v_gene: TRBV7-9
abundance: .
d_gene: TRBD2
j_gene: TRBJ2-7
CDR3aa: CASSSSRGMSSYEQYF
CDR3nt: TGTGCCAGCAGCTCATCGCGGGGGATGAGCTCCTACGAGCAGTACTTC

v_gene: TRBV9
abundance: .
d_gene: TRBD1
j_gene: TRBJ2-5
CDR3aa: CASSVTGGAETQYF
CDR3nt: TGTGCCAGCAGCGTTACAGGGGGAGCAGAGACCCAGTACTTC

v_gene: TRBV28
abundance: .
d_gene: TRBD2
j_gene: TRBJ2-5
CDR3aa: CASKAAGGPGETQYF
CDR3nt: TGTGCCAGCAAAGCGGCGGGAGGGCCGGGTGAGACCCAGTACTTC

v_gene: TRBV10-3
abundance: .
d_gene: .
j_gene: TRBJ1-5
CDR3aa: CAISESVGPANQPQHF
CDR3nt: TGTGCCATCAGTGAGTCGGTCGGACCCGCGAATCAGCCCCAGCATTTT

v_gene: TRBV19
abundance: .
d_gene: .
j_gene: TRBJ2-7
CDR3aa: CASSVNGQLTEQYF
CDR3nt: TGTGCCAGTAGTGTGAACGGACAGCTCACCGAGCAGTACTTC

v_gene: TRBV6-1
abundance: many
d_gene: TRBD2
j_gene: TRBJ2-5
CDR3aa: CASWRSGTLRGTQYF
CDR3nt: TGTGCCAGCTGGCGAAGCGGGACCCTCCGGGGGACCCAGTACTTC

v_gene: TRBV7-9
abundance: few
d_gene: TRBD2
j_gene: TRBJ2-2
CDR3aa: CASSFLAGEDTGELFF
CDR3nt: TGTGCCAGCAGCTTCCTAGCGGGAGAGGACACCGGGGAGCTGTTTTTT

v_gene: TRBV7-2
abundance: .
d_gene: .
j_gene: TRBJ2-3
CDR3aa: CASSLVTSIPDTDTQYF
CDR3nt: TGTGCCAGCAGCTTAGTGACAAGTATTCCCGACACAGATACGCAGTATTTT

v_gene: TRBV9
abundance: many
d_gene: TRBD1
j_gene: TRBJ2-2
CDR3aa: CASSVRDRGGFPGELFF
CDR3nt: TGTGCCAGCAGCGTAAGGGACAGGGGCGGTTTTCCCGGGGAGCTGTTTTTT

v_gene: TRBV30
abundance: once
d_gene: .
j_gene: TRBJ2-7
CDR3aa: CAWREGRSYEQYF
CDR3nt: TGTGCCTGGAGGGAGGGCCGCTCCTACGAGCAGTACTTC

v_gene: TRBV7-9
abundance: few
d_gene: .
j_gene: TRBJ2-7
CDR3aa: CASSFEVGGYEQYF
CDR3nt: TGTGCCAGCAGCTTCGAGGTAGGGGGCTACGAGCAGTACTTC

v_gene: TRBV2
abundance: many
d_gene: .
j_gene: TRBJ1-1
CDR3aa: CASSEGLRNTEAFF
CDR3nt: TGTGCCAGCAGCGAAGGACTGAGGAACACTGAAGCTTTCTTT

v_gene: TRBV27
abundance: .
d_gene: .
j_gene: TRBJ1-5
CDR3aa: CASRGEGNQPQHF
CDR3nt: TGTGCCAGCCGGGGGGAAGGCAATCAGCCCCAGCATTTT

v_gene: TRBV7-9
abundance: many
d_gene: .
j_gene: TRBJ2-4
CDR3aa: CASSGGEVSKNIQYF
CDR3nt: TGTGCCAGCAGCGGTGGCGAGGTTTCCAAAAACATTCAGTACTTC

v_gene: TRBV2
abundance: few
d_gene: .
j_gene: TRBJ2-7
CDR3aa: CASSQDLVALYGQYF
CDR3nt: TGTGCCAGCAGCCAAGATCTCGTTGCCCTCTACGGGCAGTACTTC

v_gene: TRBV7-2
abundance: many
d_gene: .
j_gene: TRBJ2-5
CDR3aa: CASSPRTVKTQYF
CDR3nt: TGTGCCAGCAGCCCACGGACAGTTAAGACCCAGTACTTC

v_gene: TRBV30
abundance: .
d_gene: .
j_gene: TRBJ2-7
CDR3aa: CAWNPAPYEQYF
CDR3nt: TGTGCCTGGAATCCAGCCCCCTACGAGCAGTACTTC

v_gene: TRBV5-1
abundance: .
d_gene: .
j_gene: TRBJ2-3
CDR3aa: CASSFTWQDTQYF
CDR3nt: TGCGCCAGCAGCTTTACGTGGCAAGATACGCAGTATTTT

v_gene: TRBV9
abundance: .
d_gene: .
j_gene: TRBJ1-1
CDR3aa: CASSVGPQVTEAFF
CDR3nt: TGTGCCAGCAGCGTAGGCCCGCAAGTCACTGAAGCTTTCTTT

v_gene: TRBV27
abundance: once
d_gene: .
j_gene: TRBJ2-7
CDR3aa: CASSFQEVGGRAYEQYF
CDR3nt: TGTGCCAGCAGTTTCCAGGAGGTGGGCGGGCGAGCCTACGAGCAGTACTTC

v_gene: TRBV15
abundance: .
d_gene: TRBD2
j_gene: TRBJ2-1
CDR3aa: CATSRELAGVNEQFF
CDR3nt: TGTGCCACCAGCAGAGAACTAGCGGGAGTGAATGAGCAGTTCTTC

v_gene: TRBV10-3
abundance: few
d_gene: .
j_gene: TRBJ2-7
CDR3aa: CAIGRGPDSDEQYF
CDR3nt: TGTGCCATCGGGCGGGGGCCTGATAGCGACGAGCAGTACTTC

v_gene: TRBV12-3/TRBV12-4
abundance: many
d_gene: .
j_gene: TRBJ2-7
CDR3aa: CASSPNYEQYF
CDR3nt: TGTGCCAGCAGTCCGAACTACGAGCAGTACTTC

v_gene: TRBV29-1
abundance: many
d_gene: TRBD2
j_gene: TRBJ2-7
CDR3aa: CSVEVVLAGRVRANEQYF
CDR3nt: TGCAGCGTTGAAGTGGTACTAGCGGGGAGGGTAAGGGCCAACGAGCAGTACTTC

v_gene: TRBV20-1
abundance: many
d_gene: TRBD1
j_gene: TRBJ1-5
CDR3aa: CSAIVAGGRRSNQPQHF
CDR3nt: TGCAGTGCCATCGTGGCAGGGGGCCGAAGGAGCAATCAGCCCCAGCATTTT

v_gene: TRBV28
abundance: many
d_gene: .
j_gene: TRBJ2-2
CDR3aa: CASRVNTGELFF
CDR3nt: TGTGCCAGCAGGGTTAACACCGGGGAGCTGTTTTTT

v_gene: TRBV28
abundance: once
d_gene: TRBD2
j_gene: TRBJ2-2
CDR3aa: CATKLAENTGELFF
CDR3nt: TGTGCCACCAAACTAGCGGAGAACACCGGGGAGCTGTTTTTT

v_gene: TRBV5-8
abundance: .
d_gene: TRBD2
j_gene: TRBJ2-5
CDR3aa: CASSSSAGVGIGTQYF
CDR3nt: TGTGCCAGCAGCTCCTCAGCGGGAGTAGGTATAGGGACCCAGTACTTC

v_gene: TRBV18
abundance: once
d_gene: TRBD1
j_gene: TRBJ2-2
CDR3aa: CASSPPILSWTGEITGELFF
CDR3nt: TGTGCCAGCTCACCACCGATCTTGTCCTGGACAGGGGAGATCACCGGGGAGCTGTTTTTT

v_gene: TRBV7-6
abundance: .
d_gene: TRBD2
j_gene: TRBJ2-5
CDR3aa: CASSLRSGRLETQYF
CDR3nt: TGTGCCAGCAGCTTAAGGAGCGGGAGGTTGGAGACCCAGTACTTC

v_gene: TRBV4-1
abundance: few
d_gene: TRBD1
j_gene: TRBJ1-1
CDR3aa: CASSHPLTGGRRPEAFF
CDR3nt: TGCGCCAGCAGCCACCCATTGACAGGGGGGAGGAGGCCTGAAGCTTTCTTT

v_gene: TRBV3-1
abundance: .
d_gene: TRBD2
j_gene: TRBJ2-5
CDR3aa: CASSLRGVLYNEQSF
CDR3nt: TGTGCCAGCAGCCTTCGGGGGGTACTTTACAATGAGCAGTCCTTC

v_gene: TRBV7-2
abundance: .
d_gene: .
j_gene: TRBJ1-5
CDR3aa: CASSLDEGGSNQPQHF
CDR3nt: TGTGCCAGCAGCTTAGACGAGGGGGGTAGCAATCAGCCCCAGCATTTT

v_gene: TRBV11-2
abundance: .
d_gene: .
j_gene: TRBJ2-3
CDR3aa: CASSLVSLQNTDTQYF
CDR3nt: TGTGCCAGCAGCTTAGTATCTTTGCAGAATACAGATACGCAGTATTTT

v_gene: TRBV6-9
abundance: .
d_gene: .
j_gene: TRBJ2-5
CDR3aa: CASSYIRGAETQYF
CDR3nt: TGTGCCAGCAGTTACATACGGGGCGCGGAGACCCAGTACTTC